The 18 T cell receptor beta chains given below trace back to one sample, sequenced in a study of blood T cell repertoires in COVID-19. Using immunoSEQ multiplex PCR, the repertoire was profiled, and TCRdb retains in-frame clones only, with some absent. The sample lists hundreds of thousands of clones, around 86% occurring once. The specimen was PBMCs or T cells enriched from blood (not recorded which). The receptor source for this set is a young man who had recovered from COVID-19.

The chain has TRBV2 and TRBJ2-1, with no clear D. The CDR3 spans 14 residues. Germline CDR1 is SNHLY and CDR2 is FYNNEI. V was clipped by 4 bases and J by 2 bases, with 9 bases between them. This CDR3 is CASSASTTYNEQFF. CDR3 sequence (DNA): TGTGCCAGCAGTGCCTCAACTACCTACAATGAGCAGTTCTTC.

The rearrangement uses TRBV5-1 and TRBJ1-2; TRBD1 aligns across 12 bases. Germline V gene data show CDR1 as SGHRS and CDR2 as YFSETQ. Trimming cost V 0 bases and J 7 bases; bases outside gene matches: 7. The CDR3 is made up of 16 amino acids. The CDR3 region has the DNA TGCGCCAGCAGCTTGGCGCAGGGACAGGGGGCGGGTGGCTACACCTTC. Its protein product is CASSLAQGQGAGGYTF.

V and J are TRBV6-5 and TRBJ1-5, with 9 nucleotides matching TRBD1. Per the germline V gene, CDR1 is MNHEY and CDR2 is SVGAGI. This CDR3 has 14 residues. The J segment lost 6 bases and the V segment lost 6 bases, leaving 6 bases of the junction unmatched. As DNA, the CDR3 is TGTGCCAGCAGCCCGGACAGGGGATTTCAGCCCCAGCATTTT. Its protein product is CASSPDRGFQPQHF.

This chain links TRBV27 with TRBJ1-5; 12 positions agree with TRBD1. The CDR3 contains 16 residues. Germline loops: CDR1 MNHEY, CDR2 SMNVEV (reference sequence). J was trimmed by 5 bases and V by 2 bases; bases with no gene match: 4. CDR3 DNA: TGTGCCAGCAGTTTAGCCGGGACAGGGGGCTATCAGCCCCAGCATTTT. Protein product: CASSLAGTGGYQPQHF.

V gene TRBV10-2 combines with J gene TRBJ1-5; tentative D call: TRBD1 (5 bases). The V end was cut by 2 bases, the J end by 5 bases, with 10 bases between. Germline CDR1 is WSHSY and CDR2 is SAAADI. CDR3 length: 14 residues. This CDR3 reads CASSENRSYQPQHF. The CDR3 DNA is TGCGCCAGCAGTGAGAACAGGTCTTATCAGCCCCAGCATTTT.

CDR3 DNA sequence: TGTGCCAGCAGCCGAAGGACAGGGGCCCAAAACACTGAAGCTTTCTTT. As protein: CASSRRTGAQNTEAFF. The V call is TRBV19, the J call TRBJ1-1; the match to TRBD1 covers 9 bases. The CDR3 extends over 16 amino acids. Looked up from germline, CDR1 is LNHDA and CDR2 is SQIVND (reference sequence). V shed 9 bases, J shed 2 bases, and the junction held 13 bases outside the gene matches.

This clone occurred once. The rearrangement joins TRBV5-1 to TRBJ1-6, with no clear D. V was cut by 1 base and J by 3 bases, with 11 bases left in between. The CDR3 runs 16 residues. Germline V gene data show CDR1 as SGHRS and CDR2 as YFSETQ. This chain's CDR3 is CASSLSGISYNSPLHF. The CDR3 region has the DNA TGCGCCAGCAGCTTGAGTGGCATCAGCTATAATTCACCCCTCCACTTT.

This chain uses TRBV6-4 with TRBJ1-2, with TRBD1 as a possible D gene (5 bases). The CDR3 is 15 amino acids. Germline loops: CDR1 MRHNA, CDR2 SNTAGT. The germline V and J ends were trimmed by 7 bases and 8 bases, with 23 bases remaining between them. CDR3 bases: TGTGCCAGCACCTATTCCAGCACGGGGGTGGACGGCTACACCTTC. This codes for CASTYSSTGVDGYTF.

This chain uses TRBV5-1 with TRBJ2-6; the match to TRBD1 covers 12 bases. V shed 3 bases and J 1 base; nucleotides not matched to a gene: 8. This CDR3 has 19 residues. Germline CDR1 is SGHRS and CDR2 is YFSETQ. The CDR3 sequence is CASSSQPGQGASGANVLTF. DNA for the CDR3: TGCGCCAGCAGCTCCCAGCCGGGACAGGGGGCTTCTGGGGCCAACGTCCTGACTTTC.

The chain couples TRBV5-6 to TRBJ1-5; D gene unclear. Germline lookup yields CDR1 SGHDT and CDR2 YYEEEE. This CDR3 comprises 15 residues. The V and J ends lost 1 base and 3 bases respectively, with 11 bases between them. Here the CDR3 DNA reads TGTGCCAGCAGCTTGTTTCCTCAGTCCAATCAGCCCCAGCATTTT. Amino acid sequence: CASSLFPQSNQPQHF.

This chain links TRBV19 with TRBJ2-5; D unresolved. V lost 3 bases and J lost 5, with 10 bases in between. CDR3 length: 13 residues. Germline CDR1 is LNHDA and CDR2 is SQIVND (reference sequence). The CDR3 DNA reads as TGTGCCAGTAGTATTTCGGTTGCGGAGACCCAGTACTTC. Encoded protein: CASSISVAETQYF.

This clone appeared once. CDR3 nucleotide sequence: TGTGCCAGCTCAAGGGGTAGCTCCTACAATGAGCAGTTCTTC. Its protein is CASSRGSSYNEQFF. This chain joins TRBV18 and TRBJ2-1; D possibly corresponds to TRBD1 (5 bases). CDR1 is KGHSH and CDR2 is LQKENI in the germline V gene. V lost 5 bases to trimming and J lost 0 bases, with 8 bases between them. CDR3 length: 14 amino acids.

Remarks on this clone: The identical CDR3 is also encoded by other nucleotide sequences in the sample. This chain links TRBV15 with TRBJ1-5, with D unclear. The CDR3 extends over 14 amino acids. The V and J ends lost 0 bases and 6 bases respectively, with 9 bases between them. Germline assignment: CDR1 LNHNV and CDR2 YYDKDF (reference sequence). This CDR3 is CATSRDGGGQPQHF. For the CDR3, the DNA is TGTGCCACCAGCAGAGACGGAGGAGGTCAGCCCCAGCATTTT. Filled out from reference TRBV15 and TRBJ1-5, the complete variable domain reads DAMVIQNPRYQVTQFGKPVTLSCSQTLNHNVMYWYQQKSSQAPKLLFHYYDKDFNNEADTPDNFQSRRPNTSFCFLDIRSPGLGDTAMYLCATSRDGGGQPQHFGDGTRLSIL.

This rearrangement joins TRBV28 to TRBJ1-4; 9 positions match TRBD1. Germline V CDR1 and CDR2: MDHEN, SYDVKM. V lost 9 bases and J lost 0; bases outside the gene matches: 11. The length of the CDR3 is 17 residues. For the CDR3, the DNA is TGTGCCAGTCAGGGACAGGGAGTGACTGCAACTAATGAAAAACTGTTTTTT. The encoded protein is CASQGQGVTATNEKLFF.

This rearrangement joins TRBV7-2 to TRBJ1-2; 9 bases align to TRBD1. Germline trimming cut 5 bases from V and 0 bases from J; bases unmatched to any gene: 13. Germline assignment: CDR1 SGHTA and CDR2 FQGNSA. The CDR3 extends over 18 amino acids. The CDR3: CASSRPTGGEPPNYGYTF. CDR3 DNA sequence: TGTGCCAGCAGCCGTCCCACAGGGGGCGAACCTCCTAACTATGGCTACACCTTC.

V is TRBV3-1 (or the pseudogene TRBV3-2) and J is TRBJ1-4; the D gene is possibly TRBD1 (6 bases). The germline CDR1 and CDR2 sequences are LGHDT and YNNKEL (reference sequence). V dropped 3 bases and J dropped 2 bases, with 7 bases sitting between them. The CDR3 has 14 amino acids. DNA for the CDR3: TGTGCCAGCAGCCAGCAGGGGACTAATGAAAAACTGTTTTTT. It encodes CASSQQGTNEKLFF.

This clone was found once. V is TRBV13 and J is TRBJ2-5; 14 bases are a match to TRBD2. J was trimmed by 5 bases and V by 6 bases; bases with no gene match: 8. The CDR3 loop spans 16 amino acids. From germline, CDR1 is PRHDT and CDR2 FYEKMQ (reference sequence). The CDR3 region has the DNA TGTGCCAGCAGGGAGACTAGCGGGGGGGCCCGGGAGACCCAGTACTTC. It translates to CASRETSGGARETQYF.

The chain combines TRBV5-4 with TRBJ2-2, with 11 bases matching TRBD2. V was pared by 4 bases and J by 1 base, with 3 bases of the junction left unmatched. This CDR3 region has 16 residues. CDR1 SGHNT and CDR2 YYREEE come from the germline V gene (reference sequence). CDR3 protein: CASSLAGGRNTGELFF. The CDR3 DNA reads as TGTGCCAGCAGCCTAGCGGGGGGACGGAACACCGGGGAGCTGTTTTTT. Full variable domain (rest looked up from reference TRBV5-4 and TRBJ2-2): ETGVTQSPTHLIKTRGQQVTLRCSSQSGHNTVSWYQQALGQGPQFIFQYYREEENGRGNFPPRFSGLQFPNYSSELNVNALELDDSALYLCASSLAGGRNTGELFFGEGSRLTVL.